Listed below are T cell receptor beta chains from one sample, sequenced in a study of T cell responses to AZD1222 COVID-19 vaccine. Some clones are missing from TCRdb's copy, which holds only in-frame ones; the method was immunoSEQ multiplex PCR. Here the sample spans some 120,000 clones, roughly 85% being singletons. Material: peripheral blood, obtained on day 0 of AZD1222 vaccination. The receptors here all came from an adult in good health. CDR3s include the opening cysteine and the closing phenylalanine or tryptophan. Fields, in order: V gene, J gene, clone size, D gene, CDR3 DNA, CDR3 protein. D genes are given only for firm matches. Clone size, where shown, is once, few, many, or a class for clones that have expanded.

TRBV6-6	TRBJ1-2	once	NA	TGTGCCAGCAGTTCCACGGACACAGACTATGGCTACACCTTC	CASSSTDTDYGYTF
TRBV19	TRBJ1-2	NA	NA	TGTGCCAGTACCTCAGGAAGGTTCGGCTACACCTTC	CASTSGRFGYTF
TRBV5-1	TRBJ2-1	NA	NA	TGCGCCAGCAGCCCCCTTCGTAGACAGAGCTGGACCTCCTACAATGAGCAGTTCTTC	CASSPLRRQSWTSYNEQFF
TRBV10-2	TRBJ2-7	NA	TRBD1	TGCGCCAGCATTGGAGCAGGGGGCTACGAGCAGTACTTC	CASIGAGGYEQYF
TRBV6-6	TRBJ2-3	NA	NA	TGTGCCAGCAGTTTGAAAGATACGCAGTATTTT	CASSLKDTQYF
TRBV18	TRBJ2-7	NA	NA	TGTGCCAGCTCACCACACACCTACGAGCAGTACTTC	CASSPHTYEQYF
TRBV3-1/TRBV3-2	TRBJ2-7	NA	NA	TGTGCCAGCAGAGGACAGTCCTACGAGCAGTACTTC	CASRGQSYEQYF
TRBV19	TRBJ1-6	NA	NA	TGTGCCAGCCGGGACGTCGGGGTAGGGTCACCCCTCCACTTT	CASRDVGVGSPLHF
TRBV6-5	TRBJ2-6	NA	NA	TGTGCCAGCAGTTACTGGCCGGGCTCTGGGGCCAACGTCCTGACTTTC	CASSYWPGSGANVLTF
TRBV5-5	TRBJ1-5	NA	NA	TGTGCCAGCAGCTTGGACAGTTATAGCAATCAGCCCCAGCATTTT	CASSLDSYSNQPQHF
TRBV5-1	TRBJ2-3	NA	NA	TGCGCCAGCAGCTCAGTGTCCCCAGATACGCAGTATTTT	CASSSVSPDTQYF
TRBV7-2	TRBJ2-7	NA	TRBD1	TGTGCCAGCAGCGTAGTGGGACAGGGTATACACGAGCAGTACTTC	CASSVVGQGIHEQYF
TRBV12-5	TRBJ1-5	NA	NA	TGTGCTAGTGGTCTCGGGACGGGCAATCAGCCCCAGCATTTT	CASGLGTGNQPQHF
TRBV19	TRBJ2-1	NA	TRBD2	TGTGCCAGTAGAACGAGACTAACTAGCGGGAGAAGTGAGCAGTTCTTC	CASRTRLTSGRSEQFF
TRBV7-8	TRBJ1-3	NA	NA	TGTGCCAGCAGCCCCCCCACCGTTGGAAACACCATATATTTT	CASSPPTVGNTIYF
TRBV20-1	TRBJ2-6	NA	TRBD1	TGCAGTGCTAGTCAGGTCAGGGGGTCGACTGGGGCCAACGTCCTGACTTTC	CSASQVRGSTGANVLTF
TRBV28	TRBJ1-6	NA	TRBD1	TGTGCCAGCAGGGGACAGCTGGATTCACCCCTCCACTTT	CASRGQLDSPLHF
TRBV5-4	TRBJ2-5	NA	TRBD1	TGTGCCAGCAGCTTTCGCTTGGGACAGGGGGGGGAGACCCAGTACTTC	CASSFRLGQGGETQYF
TRBV6-5	TRBJ2-1	NA	NA	TGTGCCATATGGGGGCAGCGGACGTACAATGAGCAGTTCTTC	CAIWGQRTYNEQFF
TRBV6-6	TRBJ2-7	NA	NA	TGTGCCAGCAGTCCCATCGGGGGAGGCGGGTCCCCCGAGCAGTACTTC	CASSPIGGGGSPEQYF
TRBV19	TRBJ2-3	NA	NA	TGTGCCAGTAGTAAAGGGCTGGGGACAGATACGCAGTATTTT	CASSKGLGTDTQYF
TRBV5-1	TRBJ1-5	NA	NA	TGCGCCAGCAGAATCAGGGACAATCAGCCCCAGCATTTT	CASRIRDNQPQHF
TRBV10-3	TRBJ2-1	NA	NA	TGTGCCATTTCTAGCGCTTCCTACAATGAGCAGTTCTTC	CAISSASYNEQFF
TRBV19	TRBJ1-2	NA	TRBD1	TGTGCCAGTAGTCCAGGACAGGGTCTTGTTCCTAACTATGGCTACACCTTC	CASSPGQGLVPNYGYTF
TRBV24-1	TRBJ2-1	NA	TRBD2	TGTGCCACCAGTGGAGAGGGCAGCCGGGGGGGCAGCGAGCAGTTCTTC	CATSGEGSRGGSEQFF
TRBV5-4	TRBJ1-6	NA	NA	TGTGCCAGCAGCTTGATCTCAGGGCGTTCACCCCTCCACTTT	CASSLISGRSPLHF
TRBV6-5	TRBJ2-2	NA	NA	TGTGCCAGCAGACCAGGGGCCCTCAACACCGGGGAGCTGTTTTTT	CASRPGALNTGELFF
TRBV7-8	TRBJ1-2	NA	NA	TGTGCCAGCAGCTTAGTCGAAGGGGGGCGTCAGGGCTACACCTTC	CASSLVEGGRQGYTF
TRBV7-9	TRBJ1-4	NA	TRBD1	TGTGCCAGCAGCTTAGAATCCGGGACAGGGGGCAGAAAACTGTTTTTT	CASSLESGTGGRKLFF
TRBV6-5	TRBJ2-5	NA	NA	TGTGCCAGCAGACCCGCCGGGGGACAAGAGACCCAGTACTTC	CASRPAGGQETQYF
TRBV9	TRBJ2-2	NA	NA	TGTGCCAGCAGCTTGGGGTCTACCGGGGAGCTGTTTTTT	CASSLGSTGELFF
TRBV11-2	TRBJ2-1	NA	TRBD1	TGTGCCAGCAGCTTTTACGGGACAGGGGGGTCCGATGAGCAGTTCTTC	CASSFYGTGGSDEQFF
TRBV2	TRBJ2-5	NA	TRBD2	TGTGCCAGCACGACTAGCGGTCATGAAGAGACCCAGTACTTC	CASTTSGHEETQYF
TRBV5-6	TRBJ2-2	NA	NA	TGTGCCAGCAGCTTACCAGCCGACAGGTCGTTCGGAACCGGGGAGCTGTTTTTT	CASSLPADRSFGTGELFF
TRBV18	TRBJ1-4	NA	TRBD1	TGTGCCAGCTCAGCGACAGGGGGTAATGAAAAACTGTTTTTT	CASSATGGNEKLFF
TRBV14	TRBJ1-6	NA	NA	TGTGCCAGCAGCCCCATTATTCAGGGGCCGAGCTCCTATAATTCACCCCTCCACTTT	CASSPIIQGPSSYNSPLHF
TRBV6-2/TRBV6-3	TRBJ1-4	few	NA	TGTGCCAGCAGCCCTAGGCGTGGGGCAGGGAATGAAAAACTGTTTTTT	CASSPRRGAGNEKLFF
TRBV19	TRBJ2-7	NA	NA	TGTGCCAGTAGTACAGGAACGCTAGCCTACGAGCAGTACTTC	CASSTGTLAYEQYF
TRBV9	TRBJ2-7	NA	NA	TGTGCCAGCAGCGTAGGAGCGGGTAGCTCCTACGAGCAGTACTTC	CASSVGAGSSYEQYF
TRBV19	TRBJ1-1	NA	NA	TGTGCCAGTAGTATCATCGGTTCAGGCGGGTTCACTGAAGCTTTCTTT	CASSIIGSGGFTEAFF
TRBV11-2	TRBJ2-7	NA	TRBD1	TGTGCCAGCAGCTTAGATACAGGGGTTGGGGAGCAGTACTTC	CASSLDTGVGEQYF
TRBV7-2	TRBJ1-4	NA	TRBD1	TGTGCCAGCAGCCGGGGGACAGGGAGTGAAAAACTGTTTTTT	CASSRGTGSEKLFF
TRBV4-1	TRBJ2-2	NA	NA	TGCGCCAGCAGCCAAGTGAGGGCAGGGGACACCGGGGAGCTGTTTTTT	CASSQVRAGDTGELFF
TRBV6-2/TRBV6-3	TRBJ1-5	NA	TRBD1	TGTGCCAGCAGTTACTTACAGGGGGAGAGTCAGCCCCAGCATTTT	CASSYLQGESQPQHF
TRBV2	TRBJ2-5	NA	TRBD2	TGTGCCACCAAAGGGGCTAGCGGGGGGCTGACCCAGTACTTC	CATKGASGGLTQYF
TRBV7-2	TRBJ2-1	NA	TRBD2	TGTGCCAGCAGCTTAGCGCTAGCGGGAGGCTCTCGGGAGCAGTTCTTC	CASSLALAGGSREQFF
TRBV7-2	TRBJ2-2	NA	TRBD2	TGTGCCAGCAGCTTAGCCCCTAGCGGGAGACGGGGCGGGGAGCTGTTTTTT	CASSLAPSGRRGGELFF
TRBV18	TRBJ2-7	once	TRBD2	TGTGCCAGCTCGCCACAAGAGGGACTATATAACGAGCAGTACTTC	CASSPQEGLYNEQYF